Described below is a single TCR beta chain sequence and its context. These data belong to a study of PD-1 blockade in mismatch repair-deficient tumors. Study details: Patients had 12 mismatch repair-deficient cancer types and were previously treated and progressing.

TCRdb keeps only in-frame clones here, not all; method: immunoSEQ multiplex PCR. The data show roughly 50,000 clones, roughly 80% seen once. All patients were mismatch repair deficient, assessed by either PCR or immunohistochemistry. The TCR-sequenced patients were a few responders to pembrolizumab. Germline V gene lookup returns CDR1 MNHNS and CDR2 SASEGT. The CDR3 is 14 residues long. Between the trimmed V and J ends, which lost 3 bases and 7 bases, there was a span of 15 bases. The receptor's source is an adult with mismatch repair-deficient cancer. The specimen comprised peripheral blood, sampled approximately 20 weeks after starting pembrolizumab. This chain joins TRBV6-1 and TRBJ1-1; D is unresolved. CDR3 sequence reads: CASSDGRTLFEAFF. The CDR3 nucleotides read TGTGCCAGCAGTGACGGGAGAACCCTTTTTGAAGCTTTCTTT.